Listed below are T cell receptor beta chains from one sample, sequenced in a study of blood T cell repertoires in COVID-19. Libraries were prepared by immunoSEQ multiplex PCR; TCRdb keeps only in-frame clonotypes and omits some of them. The table lists fewer than 200,000 clones, roughly 82% of them singletons. Sequenced sample: peripheral blood. All receptors derive from a woman between 65 and 79 years old with acute or convalescent COVID-19. The CDR3 runs from the conserved cysteine through the conserved F or W. The order of the fields is J gene, D gene, clone size, V gene, CDR3 DNA, CDR3 protein. D genes are given only for firm matches. The size of a clone is reported for some rows only, either as once, few or many, or as a class for expanded clones.

TRBJ1-5,TRBD1,.,TRBV7-6,TGTGCCAGCAGCTTCGGACAGGGCTTCAATTTGGGCAATCAGCCCCAGCATTTT,CASSFGQGFNLGNQPQHF
TRBJ2-5,.,.,TRBV5-1,TGCGCCAGCAGCTTGGCCATCGGGGGGCGTTGGGAGACCCAGTACTTC,CASSLAIGGRWETQYF
TRBJ1-2,.,.,TRBV6-5,TGTGCCAGCAGTTACTCGGGCAGGAACTATGGCTACACCTTC,CASSYSGRNYGYTF
TRBJ1-2,TRBD1,.,TRBV11-2,TGTGCCAGCAGCTCGCTTAGTAGATCGACAGGGGTTAAGGGCTACACCTTC,CASSSLSRSTGVKGYTF
TRBJ1-2,.,.,TRBV4-3,TGCGCCAGCAGCCAAGATCGGGGGGTTACCCCTAAGGGCTACACCTTC,CASSQDRGVTPKGYTF
TRBJ1-1,.,.,TRBV5-5,TGTGCCAGCAGCTTGGGGACACTGAACACTGAAGCTTTCTTT,CASSLGTLNTEAFF
TRBJ2-7,TRBD1,.,TRBV24-1,TGTGCCACCAACCCCGGGGCAGGGGGCGAGCAGTACTTC,CATNPGAGGEQYF
TRBJ1-2,.,.,TRBV5-1,TGCGCCAGCAGCTTGGTGGTGGGAGACTATGGCTACACCTTC,CASSLVVGDYGYTF
TRBJ2-1,TRBD2,.,TRBV18,TGTGCCAGCTCACCTAGCGGGAGGGAGGGTGAGCAGTTCTTC,CASSPSGREGEQFF
TRBJ2-2,TRBD1,.,TRBV7-6,TGTGCCAGCAGCCTTGACAGGGGGCGAGACACCGGGGAGCTGTTTTTT,CASSLDRGRDTGELFF
TRBJ2-3,TRBD2,.,TRBV7-9,TGTGCCAGCAGCCTAAGACTAGCGGGGGGAACAGATACGCAGTATTTT,CASSLRLAGGTDTQYF
TRBJ2-2,.,.,TRBV5-1,TGCGCCAGCACCGCTCGACAGGATCCTAACACCGGGGAGCTGTTTTTT,CASTARQDPNTGELFF
TRBJ1-6,TRBD1,.,TRBV6-5,TGTGCCAGCAGTTCGGACAGGGGAGGTAATTCACCCCTCCACTTT,CASSSDRGGNSPLHF
TRBJ1-1,.,.,TRBV6-5,TGTGCCAGCAGTTACACCAGGGGCAGTGGCACTGAAGCTTTCTTT,CASSYTRGSGTEAFF
TRBJ2-5,TRBD2,once,TRBV7-3,TGTGCCAGCAGCTTAAATCCTAGCGGGAGTGAGACCCAGTACTTC,CASSLNPSGSETQYF
TRBJ2-1,TRBD1,.,TRBV7-7,TGTGCCAGCAGCTTAGGGCCCACAGGGGGACAGCAGTTCTTC,CASSLGPTGGQQFF
TRBJ1-2,.,.,TRBV25-1,TGTGCCAGCAGTGCTTCAGGGACTAGGTTTGGAATTGGCTACACCTTC,CASSASGTRFGIGYTF
TRBJ2-5,.,.,TRBV5-6,TGTGCCAGCAGCCCTAGGGGGGGGCCTAAAGAGACCCAGTACTTC,CASSPRGGPKETQYF
TRBJ1-5,TRBD1,.,TRBV27,TGTGCCAGCAGTTTCCAGGGGGTGGGGAATCAGCCCCAGCATTTT,CASSFQGVGNQPQHF
TRBJ1-3,.,once,TRBV2,TGTGCCAGCAGTGGGACAGTCTCTGGAAACACCATATATTTT,CASSGTVSGNTIYF
TRBJ2-1,.,.,TRBV7-2,TGTGCCAGCAGCTTAGGTATAACGGGAGTATCGTTCGGTGAGCAGTTCTTC,CASSLGITGVSFGEQFF
TRBJ1-5,TRBD1,.,TRBV19,TGTGCCACCAGGGGGGTCTTTGGTGACAATCAGCCCCAGCATTTT,CATRGVFGDNQPQHF
TRBJ1-3,.,.,TRBV28,TGTGCCAGCAGTTTAGCAGGGGTTTTCTCTGGAAACACCATATATTTT,CASSLAGVFSGNTIYF
TRBJ1-1,.,.,TRBV9,TGTGCCAGCAGCGTAGAACAGTTCAACACTGAAGCTTTCTTT,CASSVEQFNTEAFF
TRBJ1-1,.,once,TRBV6-2/TRBV6-3,TGTGCCAGCAGTTTCACGGGGTCGGACACTGAAGCTTTCTTT,CASSFTGSDTEAFF
TRBJ1-2,.,.,TRBV7-2,TGTGCCAGCAGCTTAGCGGCGGCTGCCATTATGTATGGCTACACCTTC,CASSLAAAAIMYGYTF
TRBJ1-6,.,.,TRBV7-6,TGTGCCAGCACCGCTGGGGGGGCCTGGAGCTCACCCCTCCACTTT,CASTAGGAWSSPLHF
TRBJ2-7,TRBD2,.,TRBV5-5,TGTGCCAGCAGCTTGGATAGCGGGGGGACTCCCTACGAGCAGTACTTC,CASSLDSGGTPYEQYF
TRBJ1-1,TRBD1,.,TRBV7-2,TGTGCCAGCATCTACAGGGGCGGCACTGAAGCTTTCTTT,CASIYRGGTEAFF
TRBJ1-4,.,.,TRBV29-1,TGCAGCGTTGGGGGGAGGGGCTCCGAAAAACTGTTTTTT,CSVGGRGSEKLFF
TRBJ1-6,.,.,TRBV9,TGTGCCAGCAGCGTTCCAGGCCCGAATTCACCCCTCCACTTT,CASSVPGPNSPLHF
TRBJ2-2,TRBD1,.,TRBV27,TGTGCCAGCAGTTCTATGGACAGGGTCCTCACCGGGGAGCTGTTTTTT,CASSSMDRVLTGELFF
TRBJ1-2,.,.,TRBV28,TGTGCCAGCAATAGCGTAGACCACGGCTACACCTTC,CASNSVDHGYTF
TRBJ2-1,TRBD2,.,TRBV11-2,TGTGCCAGCAGCTTTCGGACTAGCGTAGACAATGAGCAGTTCTTC,CASSFRTSVDNEQFF
TRBJ1-4,TRBD1,.,TRBV19,TGTGCCAGCCAGGGGGCAACTAATGAAAAACTGTTTTTT,CASQGATNEKLFF
TRBJ2-3,TRBD2,.,TRBV28,TGTGCCAGCAGCATAAGCCTAGCGGGAATGGATACGCAGTATTTT,CASSISLAGMDTQYF
TRBJ1-2,.,.,TRBV5-1,TGCGCCAGCAGCTTGTACGGGGAGGAAGATGGCTACACCTTC,CASSLYGEEDGYTF
TRBJ1-1,.,few,TRBV28,TGTGCCAGCAGTCCCCAGGGTGTGAACACTGAAGCTTTCTTT,CASSPQGVNTEAFF
TRBJ1-1,TRBD1,.,TRBV7-9,TGTGCCAGCAGCTTAGGACTGGACAGGGGAGAAGCTTTCTTT,CASSLGLDRGEAFF
TRBJ1-1,.,few,TRBV3-1/TRBV3-2,TGTGCCAGCAGCCAAGGTGTAGTTCAGGCCACTGAAGCTTTCTTT,CASSQGVVQATEAFF
TRBJ2-7,.,.,TRBV29-1,TGCAGCGTTGTTGGCAGCGAGCAGTACTTC,CSVVGSEQYF
TRBJ2-7,TRBD1,.,TRBV5-1,TGCGCCAGCAGCCCACCCGGGACAGGGACATGGGAGCAGTACTTC,CASSPPGTGTWEQYF
TRBJ1-1,.,once,TRBV19,TGTGCCAGTAGTCCACCGGGTTGGGGCATGAACACTGAAGCTTTCTTT,CASSPPGWGMNTEAFF
TRBJ2-2,TRBD2,.,TRBV6-5,TGTGCCAGCAGAGCGGGAGGGTCGAACACCGGGGAGCTGTTTTTT,CASRAGGSNTGELFF
TRBJ2-3,TRBD2,.,TRBV9,TGTGCCAGCAGCGTAGCTTCTAGCGGGCCGAGCACAGATACGCAGTATTTT,CASSVASSGPSTDTQYF
TRBJ2-3,TRBD2,once,TRBV5-6,TGTGCCAGCAGCTCGGGAGGCGGTGGCACAGATACGCAGTATTTT,CASSSGGGGTDTQYF
TRBJ1-1,.,.,TRBV2,TGTGCCAGCAGCGCAGCGGGCACCTACACTGAAGCTTTCTTT,CASSAAGTYTEAFF
TRBJ1-3,TRBD1,.,TRBV30,TGTGCCTGGAGTGACTACGGGACAGACTCTGGAAACACCATATATTTT,CAWSDYGTDSGNTIYF
TRBJ2-5,.,.,TRBV10-3,TGTGCCATCAGTGACCGGGAGCTACAAGAGACCCAGTACTTC,CAISDRELQETQYF
TRBJ2-1,.,.,TRBV21-1,TGTGCCAGCAGCAAAGATCGAGCGGGGGGGCCCCATGAGCAGTTCTTC,CASSKDRAGGPHEQFF